The sequence of this T cell receptor beta chain was determined in a study of shared clonotypes between healthy human individuals (dated by TCRdb to 2019 to 2021). About the study as a whole: Three men and a couple of women, aged 18 to 49 years, made up the cohort. To increase sequencing depth and limit assay-specific biases, TCR repertoire library preparation and sequencing were carried out by different laboratories using diverse techniques. The study deeply sequenced blood TCR repertoires of several healthy adults to estimate repertoire size and the extent of clonotype sharing between individuals. Between about 0.8 and 8.9 billion PBMCs per donor were obtained by leukapheresis. For each donor, CD4 naive and CD4 memory were each given three plates, CD8 naive was given two plates, and CD8 memory was given one plate.

The CDR3 spans 14 residues, from the cysteine through the phenylalanine. Of the read, only the CDR3 DNA is kept; its 42 bases are in frame from base 1. The germline V gene yields MDHEN for CDR1 and SYDVKM for CDR2. Trimming removed 2 bases from V and 1 base from J, leaving 9 bases between the germline ends. The full study reports these points: Larger estimated clonotype richness was generally found for naive subsets than for memory subsets. Because the study included only a small number of donors, the genetic and exposure-history diversity represented was limited. Rarefaction of sorted-subset datasets indicated incomplete sequencing despite the large sequencing depth. Approximately 5% of naive CD4, 3.5% of naive CD8, about 2.4% of memory CD4, and 0.35% to 0.4% of memory CD8 clonotypes were shared across a few donors. Only blood was sampled, and tissue TCR repertoires likely differ from those in blood. Pairwise subsampling led to the expectation that sequencing depth would affect the degree of clonotype sharing among donors. Clonotypes shared by all four sorted-subset donors showed higher generation probabilities than non-shared clonotypes.

The donors were healthy, HIV-negative adults who had no recently reported acute infections or vaccinations. All donors were Caucasian adults living in Nashville, Tennessee, USA. CD4+ T cells were enriched by magnetic negative selection; naive cells were then positively selected on CD45RA, and the negative fraction formed the memory subset. Blood was obtained by leukapheresis, after which PBMCs were separated by Ficoll-Histopaque density gradient centrifugation and cryopreserved in liquid nitrogen vapor phase. Analytical flow cytometry was used to check the purity and quantity of each magnetically sorted T cell population. Each sorted fraction had its genomic DNA isolated and then quantified by UV absorbance on a Nanodrop 2000c. TCR CDR3 regions were amplified from genomic DNA by multiplex PCR using the deep immunoSEQ assay. For each cell subset, the extracted genomic DNA was distributed evenly across all wells of several immunoSEQ 96-well plates, and each plate served as one replicate. For sorted subsets, each replicate PCR was loaded with roughly 190 ng genomic DNA, equivalent to about 30,000 T cell genomes. Purified libraries were measured with a Qubit 3.0 fluorometer, size-checked on a Bioanalyzer 2100, and measured again with the KAPA Library Quantification kit. Each immunoSEQ 96-well plate was sequenced on its own single-read 150-cycle Illumina NextSeq 550 flow cell. Turning to the authors' computational methods: Because only junctional sequences without quality scores were contained in the immunoSEQ output, filtering matching that applied to full-length reads could not be performed. To assign V/J genes and CDR3, sequences were annotated against IMGT germline references using PyIR, a Python wrapper for IgBLAST v1.9. Reads with weak V/J assignments (E-value above 1e-6), missing CDR3, stop codons, out-of-frame junctions, or ambiguous translated residues were removed. A V3J clonotype was defined by an identical inferred V gene, J gene, and CDR3 amino acid sequence. Percentage overlap between repertoires was computed as shared unique clonotypes divided by the size of the smaller repertoire. Repertoire richness was assessed with RTK rarefaction, the Chao1 estimator, and Recon v2.1 estimates of unobserved clonotypes. Generation probabilities for all TCRbeta clonotypes obtained by the gDNA method from a handful of donors were computed using OLGA. TCRdb re-hosts the immuneACCESS table, in-frame sequences only. Its copies lack some clones; in the studies checked, an unresolved V gene accounts for under half of them, and the cause for the rest is not known. Clonal size and the V and J genes are those of that table, whereas D and trimming came from the DNA. Present in this sample are roughly 2,500,000 clones, 93% of which were seen just once. The ten top clones hold approximately 0.37% of the sample.

Points on this clone: Its target antigen remains unknown. Nothing much larger sits one base from this clone, and base qualities are not available.

The sample was naive CD4+ T cells from PBMCs. What this sample's cell subset or site label stands for: CD45RA+ positively selected. The receptor's source is a man between 18 and 29 years old in good health. Some clones in this sample may be carry-over from other donors' samples. The rearrangement joined TRBV28 to TRBJ2-7; no D segment can be confidently identified. The CDR3 reads CASSLDVRSYEQYF. In nucleotide form, the sequence is TGTGCCAGCAGTTTAGACGTTCGATCCTACGAGCAGTACTTC.